The next 18 T cell receptor beta chains were all read from a single sample in a study of blood T cell repertoires in COVID-19. Method: immunoSEQ multiplex PCR; TCRdb's copy keeps in-frame clones and lacks some. The sample includes approximately 210,000 clones, 70% to 90% of them seen just once. Sequencing was carried out using peripheral blood. All receptors come from a human donor in a cohort sampled during active COVID-19.

V is TRBV7-9 and J is TRBJ2-7; 11 bases align to TRBD2. This CDR3 has 14 amino acids. The germline V gene has CDR1 SEHNR and CDR2 FQNEAQ (reference sequence). V was clipped by 4 bases and J by 8 bases; unmatched bases: 7. The CDR3: CASSSLTSGSKQYF. CDR3 in DNA: TGTGCCAGCAGCTCCCTAACTAGCGGGAGTAAGCAGTACTTC.

The genes are TRBV10-1 and TRBJ2-3; TRBD2 matches 14 bases. The length of the CDR3 is 16 residues. The V segment lost 5 bases and the J segment 4 bases; nucleotides outside the gene matches: 5. Germline V gives CDR1 WNHNN, CDR2 SYGVQD (reference sequence). The CDR3 here is CASSPTSGRGADTQYF. The CDR3 DNA reads as TGCGCCAGCAGTCCGACTAGCGGGAGGGGCGCAGATACGCAGTATTTT.

The chain couples TRBV6-5 to TRBJ1-6, with D perhaps TRBD1 (6 bases). CDR3 length: 15 amino acids. Germline CDR1 and CDR2: MNHEY and SVGAGI. The ends were cut back, 2 bases at V and 6 bases at J, with 11 bases in the middle. CDR3 in amino acids: CASSYKTGPNSPLHF. The CDR3 nucleotides are TGTGCCAGCAGTTACAAGACAGGTCCTAATTCACCCCTCCACTTT.

The genes are TRBV29-1 and TRBJ2-1; 8 bases match TRBD1. Looked up from germline, CDR1 is SQVTM and CDR2 is ANQGSEA. The CDR3 spans 14 residues. Trimming cost V 5 bases and J 2 bases; bases outside gene matches: 5. The CDR3 region is CSVFLQGAYNEQFF. The CDR3 bases are TGCAGCGTTTTCCTACAGGGGGCCTACAATGAGCAGTTCTTC.

The V call is TRBV30, the J call TRBJ2-2, with unresolved D. CDR1 is GTSNPN, CDR2 SVGIG, per germline (reference sequence). V shed 2 bases and J shed 6 bases, with 7 bases lying between them. This CDR3 has 12 amino acids. CDR3 DNA: TGTGCCTGGAGTCCAGGTCCCGGGGAGCTGTTTTTT. Amino acid sequence: CAWSPGPGELFF.

The chain employs TRBV9 and TRBJ2-4; 7 bases fit TRBD2. V lost 8 bases and J lost 4; bases outside the gene matches: 3. The CDR3 contains 12 residues. Germline V gene data show CDR1 as SGDLS and CDR2 as YYNGEE. The CDR3 DNA reads as TGTGCCAGTGCGGGGGATAAAAACATTCAGTACTTC. Translating it yields CASAGDKNIQYF.

In its sample, this clone was seen a few times. The rearrangement uses TRBV6-2 or TRBV6-3 and TRBJ1-5; weak D call: TRBD1 (6 bases). The CDR3 is 16 amino acids. Trimming pared 5 bases from V and 7 bases from J, leaving 21 bases between. Germline assignment: CDR1 MNHEY and CDR2 SVGEGT. The CDR3 protein is CASSPSQGHRRQPQHF. CDR3 bases: TGTGCCAGCAGTCCCTCACAGGGCCATCGGCGGCAGCCCCAGCATTTT.

This clone has just one count. This chain links TRBV15 with TRBJ1-2; 7 bases fit TRBD1. This CDR3 has 15 residues. V trimming: 5 bases; J trimming: 7 bases; junction bases outside the gene matches: 13. Germline V lookup: CDR1 LNHNV, CDR2 YYDKDF (reference sequence). Here the CDR3 DNA reads TGTGCCACCAGCGGAATTCGCGGACAGGACGGTGGCTACACCTTC. This codes for CATSGIRGQDGGYTF.

The CDR3 spells CASSASAGVWGETQYF. The CDR3 region has the DNA TGTGCCAGCAGCGCCAGTGCAGGGGTTTGGGGAGAGACCCAGTACTTC. The rearrangement joins TRBV11-2 to TRBJ2-5, with D possibly matching TRBD1 (6 bases). The V gene's germline CDR1 is SGHAT and CDR2 FQNNGV. The CDR3 contains 16 residues. Trimming cost V 5 bases and J 4 bases, with 20 bases left between them.

The chain combines TRBV18 with TRBJ2-5, with a possible D match to TRBD1 (5 bases). Trimming cost V 0 bases and J 2 bases, with 10 bases left between them. The V gene's germline CDR1 is KGHSH and CDR2 LQKENI. The CDR3 runs 15 residues. The CDR3 reads CASSPPDRRQETQYF. The CDR3 nucleotides are TGTGCCAGCTCACCACCCGACAGAAGACAAGAGACCCAGTACTTC.

The V and J genes are TRBV18 and TRBJ1-1; D may be TRBD1 (6 bases). CDR1 and CDR2 from the germline V gene are KGHSH and LQKENI. The CDR3 is 16 amino acids. V was trimmed by 0 bases and J by 0 bases, leaving 11 bases between them. CDR3 protein: CASSPPRGGVNTEAFF. CDR3 in DNA: TGTGCCAGCTCACCACCTAGGGGGGGGGTGAACACTGAAGCTTTCTTT.

This clone was detected a few times. The J gene is TRBJ2-7, the V gene TRBV30, with TRBD1 matching over 10 bases. CDR1 is GTSNPN, CDR2 SVGIG, per germline (reference sequence). J lost 2 bases, V lost 3 bases, and 1 base had no gene match. The CDR3 runs 13 residues. CDR3 loop: CAWRTGGPYEQYF. CDR3 bases: TGTGCCTGGAGGACAGGGGGCCCCTACGAGCAGTACTTC.

This clone was picked up a small number of times. The chain is built from TRBV5-4 and TRBJ2-1; 10 bases map to TRBD2. CDR3 size: 18 residues. V dropped 1 base and J dropped 0; count of bases not matched to a gene: 7. Germline CDR1 reads SGHNT; CDR2 reads YYREEE (reference sequence). The CDR3 loop reads CASSLLASGSYSYNEQFF. In nucleotides, the CDR3 is TGTGCCAGCAGCTTGTTGGCTAGCGGGAGCTACTCCTACAATGAGCAGTTCTTC.

This chain joins TRBV27 and TRBJ2-5; D gene uncertain. CDR3 length: 15 residues. Trimming took off 5 bases at V and 5 bases at J, with 18 bases between the two ends. CDR1 is MNHEY, CDR2 SMNVEV, per germline (reference sequence). CDR3 residues: CASSKSTAPWETQYF. The CDR3 DNA follows: TGTGCCAGCAGTAAAAGTACAGCTCCATGGGAGACCCAGTACTTC.

The chain recombines TRBV27 with TRBJ1-2; TRBD1 might be the D (6 bases). The germline V and J ends were trimmed by 7 bases and 5 bases, with 23 bases remaining between them. This CDR3 contains 16 residues. CDR1 and CDR2 (germline): MNHEY, SMNVEV (reference sequence). CDR3 protein: CASINPTYGTLYGYTF. The CDR3 nucleotides read TGTGCCAGCATCAATCCAACATACGGGACACTATATGGCTACACCTTC.

The chain links TRBV28 to TRBJ2-1; D might be TRBD2 (7 bases). The CDR3 is 13 residues long. V was cut by 8 bases and J by 6 bases, with 14 bases left in between. CDR1 is MDHEN and CDR2 is SYDVKM in the germline V gene. The CDR3 here is CASGAGALNEQFF. In DNA, the CDR3 is TGTGCCAGCGGGGCGGGGGCCCTCAATGAGCAGTTCTTC.

The chain has TRBV2 and TRBJ2-1; 9 nucleotides line up with TRBD2. This CDR3 contains 15 residues. J was trimmed by 6 bases and V by 5 bases; bases with no gene match: 8. CDR1 is SNHLY and CDR2 is FYNNEI in the germline V gene. CDR3 nucleotide sequence: TGTGCCAGCAGTTATCTAGCGGGAAGTATCAATGAGCAGTTCTTC. Translating it yields CASSYLAGSINEQFF.

The chain joins TRBV6-2 or TRBV6-3 to TRBJ2-2, with 10 positions matching TRBD2. The CDR3 spans 15 residues. Trimming took 6 bases from V and 3 from J; bases not matched to a gene: 4. Germline loops: CDR1 MNHEY, CDR2 SVGEGT. CDR3 DNA sequence: TGTGCCAGCAGCAAGCGGGGGGGCTACACCGGGGAGCTGTTTTTT. Translating it yields CASSKRGGYTGELFF.